These 16 T cell receptor beta chains were all obtained from the same sample, sequenced in a study of OX40 agonist ivuxolimab in advanced cancers. TCRdb's table, derived via immunoSEQ multiplex PCR, lists solely in-frame clones and lacks some. The data contain tens of thousands of clones, roughly 88% of them singletons. The sequencing used CD4+ or CD8+ T cells sorted from blood, collected in a trial of the OX40 agonist ivuxolimab. The origin of the receptors is an adult with an advanced solid tumor such as melanoma, head and neck, liver or kidney cancer.

The chain employs TRBV10-1 and TRBJ2-7, with D possibly matching TRBD1 (5 bases). Deletions cut 5 bases from V and 3 bases from J, with 11 bases between. Germline values: CDR1 WNHNN, CDR2 SYGVQD (reference sequence). This CDR3 spans 13 amino acids. The CDR3 nucleotides read TGCGCCAGCAGTCGGCAGGACAACTACGAGCAGTACTTC. This encodes CASSRQDNYEQYF.

The J gene is TRBJ2-7, the V gene TRBV5-1; D is undetermined. The CDR3 totals 12 residues. CDR1 and CDR2 (germline): SGHRS, YFSETQ. V dropped 3 bases and J dropped 7 bases, with 11 bases sitting between them. CDR3 nucleotide sequence: TGCGCCAGCAGCTCGACCCTGGGGGAGCAGTACTTC. This encodes CASSSTLGEQYF.

The chain links TRBV5-1 to TRBJ2-7; 7 nucleotides align to TRBD1. The CDR3 consists of 15 residues. J gave up 4 bases and V 0 bases, and 7 bases lay outside the gene matches. CDR1 is SGHRS, CDR2 YFSETQ, per germline. DNA for the CDR3: TGCGCCAGCAGCTTGGCCCACAGGGGCCTTTACGAGCAGTACTTC. Translated: CASSLAHRGLYEQYF.

This chain uses TRBV23-1 with TRBJ2-1; TRBD1 matches at 8 bases. TRBV23-1 is flagged as an ORF with uncertain function. V was clipped by 6 bases and J by 4 bases; unmatched bases: 8. This CDR3 has 15 residues. CDR3 amino acids: CASRPGQEFYNEQFF. The CDR3, as DNA: TGCGCCAGCAGACCGGGACAGGAGTTTTACAATGAGCAGTTCTTC.

This chain links TRBV2 with TRBJ2-3; a weak D match, TRBD1 (6 bases). The length of the CDR3 is 14 residues. V lost 6 bases, J lost 4 bases, and 14 bases lay in between. Germline-derived CDR1 and CDR2 are SNHLY and FYNNEI. The CDR3 here is CASRARDNADTQYF. DNA of the CDR3: TGTGCCAGCAGGGCCCGGGACAACGCAGATACGCAGTATTTT.

V and J are TRBV7-9 and TRBJ2-7, with a weak D call TRBD1 (5 bases). The CDR3 consists of 15 residues. Germline V lookup: CDR1 SEHNR, CDR2 FQNEAQ (reference sequence). Trimming pared 4 bases from V and 2 bases from J, leaving 15 bases between. Written as DNA, the CDR3 is TGTGCCAGCAGCTCTATCCGACAGAGCCCCTACGAGCAGTACTTC. This encodes CASSSIRQSPYEQYF. The complete variable domain, with remaining parts taken from reference TRBV7-9 and TRBJ2-7, reads DTGVSQNPRHKITKRGQNVTFRCDPISEHNRLYWYRQTLGQGPEFLTYFQNEAQLEKSRLLSDRFSAERPKGSFSTLEIQRTEQGDSAMYLCASSSIRQSPYEQYFGPGTRLTVT.

The gene calls are TRBV7-8 and TRBJ1-2, with 9 nucleotides matching TRBD1. The CDR3 loop spans 14 amino acids. The germline CDR1 and CDR2 sequences are SGHVS and FQNEAQ. V was clipped by 5 bases and J by 7 bases; unmatched bases: 8. CDR3 sequence: CASSQSGQGFGYTF. The CDR3, as DNA: TGTGCCAGCAGCCAGTCGGGACAGGGCTTTGGCTACACCTTC.

This sequence joins TRBV4-3 and TRBJ1-4, with a tentative D call TRBD1 (5 bases). This CDR3 spans 19 amino acids. With 0 bases removed from V and 0 bases from J, the gap between germline ends came to 17 bases. CDR1 is LGHNA and CDR2 is YSLEER in the germline V gene. This CDR3 reads CASSQDGAGRASTNEKLFF. CDR3 bases: TGCGCCAGCAGCCAAGATGGGGCCGGAAGGGCTTCAACTAATGAAAAACTGTTTTTT.

The rearrangement uses TRBV2 and TRBJ2-7; D is ambiguous. Germline values: CDR1 SNHLY, CDR2 FYNNEI. The CDR3 has 14 amino acids. The ends were cut back, 7 bases at V and 1 base at J, with 14 bases in the middle. CDR3 amino acids: CASTEGGTSYEQYF. CDR3 DNA: TGTGCCAGCACCGAAGGTGGCACTTCCTACGAGCAGTACTTC.

V is TRBV4-1 and J is TRBJ2-1; 13 nucleotides agree with TRBD2. V dropped 2 bases and J dropped 9; count of bases not matched to a gene: 10. The germline CDR1 and CDR2 sequences are MGHRA and YSYEKL. The CDR3 extends over 17 amino acids. The CDR3 DNA sequence: TGCGCCAGCAGCCAATCCCCCGGGACTAGCGGGGTGAGTGAGCAGTTCTTC. Protein sequence: CASSQSPGTSGVSEQFF.

A few counts support this clone. The J gene is TRBJ1-6, the V gene TRBV7-9, with TRBD1 matching over 7 bases. From germline, CDR1 is SEHNR and CDR2 FQNEAQ (reference sequence). The CDR3 sequence is 15 residues long. With 5 bases clipped from V and 7 bases from J, the junction kept 8 bases outside the gene matches. CDR3 residues: CASSPRDSANSPLHF. DNA of the CDR3: TGTGCCAGCAGCCCTCGGGACAGCGCGAATTCACCCCTCCACTTT.

This clone has a handful of counts. The gene calls are TRBV29-1 and TRBJ1-2, with 12 nucleotides matching TRBD1. Germline CDR1 and CDR2: SQVTM and ANQGSEA. The CDR3 totals 15 residues. The V and J ends lost 6 bases and 4 bases, in that order; junction bases with no gene match: 9. CDR3 nucleotides: TGCAGCGTCGAGAAAGGGACAGGGGGCGCCTATGGCTACACCTTC. It specifies CSVEKGTGGAYGYTF.

The chain links TRBV6-5 to TRBJ1-1; no reliable D call. The germline V gene encodes CDR1 MNHEY and CDR2 SVGAGI. The CDR3 covers 16 residues. V lost 2 bases and J lost 3, with 16 bases in between. Here the CDR3 DNA reads TGTGCCAGCAGTTACCCCCGGGGAACCGGGGACACTGAAGCTTTCTTT. Protein sequence: CASSYPRGTGDTEAFF.

This chain links TRBV7-8 with TRBJ1-3; perhaps TRBD1 as D (6 bases). The CDR3 is made up of 18 amino acids. Germline CDR1 is SGHVS and CDR2 is FQNEAQ. V lost 7 bases and J 0 bases, leaving 22 bases between the germline ends. The CDR3, as DNA: TGTGCCAGCACCAGCAACAGGGTTTTTACGAGCTCTGGAAACACCATATATTTT. It yields the protein CASTSNRVFTSSGNTIYF.

For this clone: The identical CDR3 is also encoded by other nucleotide sequences in the sample. CDR3 protein: CASSPFPTASGGPLHF. The CDR3 nucleotides read TGTGCCAGCTCACCATTCCCGACCGCGTCAGGTGGACCCCTCCACTTT. The chain links TRBV18 to TRBJ1-6; the D is unclear. Trimming stripped 2 bases from V and 12 bases from J, with 20 bases between. The CDR3 consists of 16 residues. The V gene's germline CDR1 is KGHSH and CDR2 LQKENI.

The rearrangement uses TRBV4-3 and TRBJ2-7, with 7 bases matching TRBD2. The CDR3 extends over 14 amino acids. In germline, CDR1 is LGHNA, CDR2 YSLEER. Losses at the gene ends were 4 bases for V and 2 bases for J; bases not matched to a gene: 5. CDR3: CASSLGLGAYEQYF. The CDR3 DNA is TGCGCCAGCAGCCTCGGACTAGGGGCCTACGAGCAGTACTTC.